Following are 9 T cell receptor beta chains from one sample sequenced in a study of blood T cell repertoires in COVID-19 (dated by TCRdb to the early 2020s). The library was prepared using the immunoSEQ multiplex PCR assay. TCRdb mirrors the immuneACCESS table, restricted to in-frame sequences. Some clones are absent from its copies; in checked studies, under half trace to an unresolved V gene, and the reason for the others is unknown. The sample profile shows over 90,000 clones; roughly 87% of them were found once. The ten largest account for roughly 15% of the sample. The sample was peripheral blood. The receptors shown here come from an elderly woman in a cohort sampled during active COVID-19.

The genes are TRBV3-1 (or the pseudogene TRBV3-2) and TRBJ2-1, with D tentatively TRBD2 (5 bases). CDR3 length: 14 residues. In germline, CDR1 is LGHDT, CDR2 YNNKEL (reference sequence). V lost 2 bases and J 6 bases, leaving 11 bases between the germline ends. The CDR3 DNA is TGTGCCAGCAGCCAATTACTAGTCGGCAATGAGCAGTTCTTC. This sequence encodes CASSQLLVGNEQFF.

This chain connects TRBV6-5 to TRBJ2-3; 9 bases match TRBD2. V was clipped by 6 bases and J by 5 bases; unmatched bases: 9. Looked up from germline, CDR1 is MNHEY and CDR2 is SVGAGI. The CDR3 consists of 15 residues. CDR3 sequence reads: CASRNRASGIDTQYF. The CDR3 nucleotides are TGTGCCAGCAGAAACCGGGCTAGCGGGATAGATACGCAGTATTTT.

V is TRBV7-9 and J is TRBJ2-3; the match to TRBD1 covers 8 bases. Trimming took 6 bases from V and 3 from J; bases not matched to a gene: 5. The CDR3 length is 14 residues. Germline V gene data show CDR1 as SEHNR and CDR2 as FQNEAQ (reference sequence). In DNA form, the CDR3 reads TGTGCCAGCAGGCAAGGACAGGGAACAGATACGCAGTATTTT. It encodes CASRQGQGTDTQYF. Filled out from reference TRBV7-9 and TRBJ2-3, the complete variable domain reads DTGVSQNPRHKITKRGQNVTFRCDPISEHNRLYWYRQTLGQGPEFLTYFQNEAQLEKSRLLSDRFSAERPKGSFSTLEIQRTEQGDSAMYLCASRQGQGTDTQYFGPGTRLTVL.

In its sample, this clone was seen once. This chain links TRBV14 with TRBJ2-2; D may be TRBD1 (7 bases). Trimming took 1 base from V and 5 from J, leaving 14 bases between them. CDR3 length: 16 amino acids. The germline gives CDR1 SGHDN, CDR2 FVKESK. CDR3 residues: CASSQVRGTVTGELFF. The CDR3 coding sequence is TGTGCCAGCAGCCAAGTTCGGGGGACAGTTACCGGGGAGCTGTTTTTT.

The J gene is TRBJ1-2, the V gene TRBV7-8; 8 bases map to TRBD1. V shed 5 bases, J shed 6 bases, and the junction held 5 bases outside the gene matches. Germline V gene data show CDR1 as SGHVS and CDR2 as FQNEAQ. CDR3 size: 13 residues. The CDR3 DNA reads as TGTGCCAGCAGCCCACGGACAGGGCATGGCTACACCTTC. Translating gives CASSPRTGHGYTF. Full variable domain (missing parts from reference TRBV7-8 and TRBJ1-2): GAGVSQSPRYKVAKRGQDVALRCDPISGHVSLFWYQQALGQGPEFLTYFQNEAQLDKSGLPSDRFFAERPEGSVSTLKIQRTQQEDSAVYLCASSPRTGHGYTFGSGTRLTVV.

The chain is built from TRBV5-1 and TRBJ1-2; 8 bases fit TRBD1. J lost 2 bases, V lost 2 bases, and 5 bases had no gene match. Germline assignment: CDR1 SGHRS and CDR2 YFSETQ. The CDR3 sequence is 15 residues long. The CDR3 coding sequence is TGCGCCAGCAGCTTAGCAGGGGGCGGGAACTATGGCTACACCTTC. Protein sequence: CASSLAGGGNYGYTF.

This CDR3 reads CASSPPPGGIGSPLHF. The DNA of the CDR3 is TGTGCCAGCTCACCACCCCCAGGGGGGATCGGTTCACCCCTCCACTTT. The chain combines TRBV18 with TRBJ1-6, with TRBD1 identical over 7 bases. The ends lost 0 bases at V and 9 bases at J; junction bases unmatched: 8. The germline CDR1 and CDR2 sequences are KGHSH and LQKENI. This CDR3 has 16 residues. Supplemented by reference TRBV18 and TRBJ1-6, the full variable domain reads NAGVMQNPRHLVRRRGQEARLRCSPMKGHSHVYWYRQLPEEGLKFMVYLQKENIIDESGMPKERFSAEFPKEGPSILRIQQVVRGDSAAYFCASSPPPGGIGSPLHFGNGTRLTVT.

This clone was seen only once. The chain joins TRBV18 to TRBJ1-2; D is ambiguous. V lost 1 base and J 0 bases, leaving 6 bases between the germline ends. The length of the CDR3 is 14 residues. Per germline, CDR1 KGHSH and CDR2 LQKENI. CDR3 in amino acids: CASSPQGANYGYTF. CDR3 DNA sequence: TGTGCCAGCTCACCACAAGGAGCTAACTATGGCTACACCTTC.

V and J are TRBV5-4 and TRBJ2-7; D might be TRBD2 (7 bases). Germline loops: CDR1 SGHNT, CDR2 YYREEE (reference sequence). Between the trimmed V and J ends, which lost 1 base and 4 bases, there was a span of 15 bases. The CDR3 sequence is 15 residues long. DNA of the CDR3: TGTGCCAGCAGCTTGCTAGGGGGGGGTCTTTACGAGCAGTACTTC. The encoded protein is CASSLLGGGLYEQYF.